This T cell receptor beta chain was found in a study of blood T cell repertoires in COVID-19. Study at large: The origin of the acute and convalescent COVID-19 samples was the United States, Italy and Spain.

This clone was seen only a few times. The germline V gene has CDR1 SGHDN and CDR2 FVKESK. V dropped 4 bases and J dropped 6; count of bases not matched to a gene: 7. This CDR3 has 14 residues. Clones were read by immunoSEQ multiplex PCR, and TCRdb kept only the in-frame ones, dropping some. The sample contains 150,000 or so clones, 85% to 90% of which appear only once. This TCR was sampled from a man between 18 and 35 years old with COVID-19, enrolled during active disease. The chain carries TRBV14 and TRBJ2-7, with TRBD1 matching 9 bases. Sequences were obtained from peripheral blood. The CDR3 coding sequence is TGTGCCAGCAGCCCCGGGACAGGGAGACGCGAGCAGTACTTC. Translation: CASSPGTGRREQYF.